The 21 T cell receptor beta chains below were found in one sample sequenced in a study of T cell responses to AZD1222 COVID-19 vaccine. TCRdb's copy holds only in-frame clones and misses some; the assay was immunoSEQ multiplex PCR. The sample has 50,000 to 65,000 clones; about nine tenths are singletons. The sample here was peripheral blood, taken 28 days after the second AZD1222 dose. These receptor sequences come from an adult who received the AZD1222 COVID-19 vaccine.

This chain uses TRBV2 with TRBJ1-1; 8 positions match TRBD1. The germline gives CDR1 SNHLY, CDR2 FYNNEI. There are 15 residues in the CDR3. With V trimmed by 4 bases and J by 1 base, 5 bases remained unmatched. CDR3 coding DNA: TGTGCCAGCAGTGCACGGACAGGGCAGAACACTGAAGCTTTCTTT. Translating it yields CASSARTGQNTEAFF.

The rearrangement uses TRBV6-5 and TRBJ2-3; 12 positions agree with TRBD2. V lost 6 bases and J lost 5; bases outside the gene matches: 3. The CDR3 has 14 residues. Germline values: CDR1 MNHEY, CDR2 SVGAGI. The CDR3 spells CASRASGREDTQYF. CDR3 nucleotides: TGTGCCAGCAGGGCTAGCGGGAGGGAAGATACGCAGTATTTT.

The J gene is TRBJ1-6, the V gene TRBV28; weak D call: TRBD1 (5 bases). V was clipped by 7 bases and J by 6 bases, with 13 bases between them. Germline values: CDR1 MDHEN, CDR2 SYDVKM. The CDR3 is 14 amino acids. The CDR3, as DNA: TGTGCCAGCACCCCCGCAGGGCGTAATTCACCCCTCCACTTT. Amino acid sequence: CASTPAGRNSPLHF.

This clone was observed a single time. The chain employs TRBV19 and TRBJ2-3, with D tentatively TRBD1 (6 bases). The length of the CDR3 is 14 residues. In germline, CDR1 is LNHDA, CDR2 SQIVND (reference sequence). V was shortened by 4 bases and J by 2 bases, with 10 bases between the two germline ends. This CDR3 reads CASSRRQATDTQYF. The DNA of the CDR3 is TGTGCCAGTAGTAGGAGACAGGCCACAGATACGCAGTATTTT.

The chain has TRBV2 and TRBJ1-2; D gene ambiguous. V was clipped by 7 bases and J by 2 bases, with 14 bases between them. CDR3 length equals 14 residues. The germline gives CDR1 SNHLY, CDR2 FYNNEI. The CDR3 spells CASTSGDLNYGYTF. The CDR3 coding sequence is TGTGCCAGCACCTCGGGTGATCTGAACTATGGCTACACCTTC.

The rearrangement links TRBV28 to TRBJ2-7; D gene uncertain. Trimming took off 5 bases at V and 0 bases at J, with 14 bases between the two ends. The CDR3 runs to 15 residues. Germline CDR1 MDHEN, CDR2 SYDVKM. CDR3 loop: CASSPSFPTSYEQYF. CDR3 bases: TGTGCCAGCAGTCCCTCTTTTCCCACCTCCTACGAGCAGTACTTC.

Comments on this clone: The identical CDR3 is also encoded by other nucleotide sequences in the sample. The chain's CDR3 is CASGPDRGETQYF. The CDR3 DNA reads as TGTGCTAGTGGACCTGACAGGGGTGAGACCCAGTACTTC. The chain couples TRBV12-5 to TRBJ2-5; 8 nucleotides match TRBD1. The CDR3 length is 13 residues. CDR1 is LGHNT and CDR2 is FRNRAP in the germline V gene. The V segment lost 6 bases and the J segment 5 bases; nucleotides outside the gene matches: 5.

The J gene is TRBJ2-7, the V gene TRBV7-2, with TRBD2 matching 10 bases. This CDR3 has 15 amino acids. Germline V CDR1 and CDR2: SGHTA, FQGNSA. V dropped 5 bases and J dropped 0; count of bases not matched to a gene: 4. The CDR3 loop reads CASSRRTSGSYEQYF. DNA of the CDR3: TGTGCCAGCAGCCGTCGGACTAGCGGCTCCTACGAGCAGTACTTC.

The V call is TRBV30, the J call TRBJ2-7, with 11 bases aligning to TRBD2. This CDR3 contains 15 residues. The junction had 5 bases not matched to a gene; V was cut back by 3 bases and J by 1 base. Germline V gene data show CDR1 as GTSNPN and CDR2 as SVGIG (reference sequence). CDR3 bases: TGTGCCTGGAGGCGGGGACTAGCGGAATCCTACGAGCAGTACTTC. Its translation is CAWRRGLAESYEQYF.

The chain uses TRBV2 and TRBJ2-7; maybe TRBD2 (5 bases). The germline V and J ends were trimmed by 4 bases and 0 bases, with 7 bases remaining between them. The germline V gene has CDR1 SNHLY and CDR2 FYNNEI. The CDR3 has 13 amino acids. This chain's CDR3 is CASSGGSSYEQYF. Here the CDR3 DNA reads TGTGCCAGCAGTGGTGGGAGCTCCTACGAGCAGTACTTC.

This clone was counted a single time. V usage is TRBV15 and J usage is TRBJ1-4; D gene uncertain. CDR1 and CDR2 from the germline V gene are LNHNV and YYDKDF (reference sequence). The CDR3 extends over 15 amino acids. V was cut by 0 bases and J by 9 bases, with 14 bases left in between. CDR3 sequence reads: CATSRDEGTPQKLFF. DNA of the CDR3: TGTGCCACCAGCAGAGATGAGGGAACTCCTCAAAAACTGTTTTTT.

The chain combines TRBV30 with TRBJ1-5; D might be TRBD1 (5 bases). The CDR3 consists of 12 residues. CDR1 and CDR2 from the germline V gene are GTSNPN and SVGIG (reference sequence). The V end lost 5 bases, the J end lost 6 bases, and 11 bases lay between the germline ends. The CDR3 spells CAWGRDGQPQHF. The DNA for the CDR3 is TGTGCCTGGGGGAGGGACGGTCAGCCCCAGCATTTT.

The V call is TRBV6-5, the J call TRBJ1-2; 9 bases are a match to TRBD1. Germline CDR1 and CDR2: MNHEY and SVGAGI. V lost 2 bases and J lost 7; bases outside the gene matches: 5. The CDR3 extends over 14 amino acids. The CDR3 spells CASSYEGQGGGYTF. The CDR3 coding sequence is TGTGCCAGCAGTTACGAGGGACAGGGAGGTGGCTACACCTTC.

This clone was observed a handful of times. The chain combines TRBV11-2 with TRBJ1-1; 12 positions match TRBD1. The CDR3 totals 13 residues. The V and J ends lost 5 bases and 10 bases, in that order; junction bases with no gene match: 5. Germline lookup yields CDR1 SGHAT and CDR2 FQNNGV. The CDR3 loop is CASSPGTGGRAFF. The CDR3 DNA follows: TGTGCCAGCAGCCCCGGGACAGGGGGCCGAGCTTTCTTT. The full variable domain, with the rest looked up from reference TRBV11-2 and TRBJ1-1, is EAGVAQSPRYKIIEKRQSVAFWCNPISGHATLYWYQQILGQGPKLLIQFQNNGVVDDSQLPKDRFSAERLKGVDSTLKIQPAKLEDSAVYLCASSPGTGGRAFFGQGTRLTVV.

The chain links TRBV11-2 to TRBJ2-1; D is perhaps TRBD2 (5 bases). The length of the CDR3 is 15 residues. V lost 4 bases to trimming and J lost 9 bases, with 19 bases between them. Germline V CDR1 and CDR2: SGHAT, FQNNGV. The DNA of the CDR3 is TGTGCCAGCAGCTACTTGGGGAGAAAACGGCCTGAGCAGTTCTTC. Encoded protein: CASSYLGRKRPEQFF.

The chain has TRBV19 and TRBJ2-7; a weak D match, TRBD2 (6 bases). This CDR3 region has 14 residues. Per germline, CDR1 LNHDA and CDR2 SQIVND (reference sequence). V lost 2 bases and J 0 bases, leaving 8 bases between the germline ends. CDR3 bases: TGTGCCAGTAGTATAATGGGGGGCTCCTACGAGCAGTACTTC. Its protein product is CASSIMGGSYEQYF.

The chain recombines TRBV29-1 with TRBJ2-7; a possible D gene is TRBD2 (6 bases). V was shortened by 7 bases and J by 3 bases, with 10 bases between the two germline ends. Germline CDR1 and CDR2: SQVTM and ANQGSEA. The CDR3 runs to 11 residues. CDR3 amino acids: CSDVADYEQYF. CDR3 DNA: TGCAGCGACGTAGCGGACTACGAGCAGTACTTC.

V and J are TRBV5-1 and TRBJ1-5; D perhaps matches TRBD1 (5 bases). CDR3 length equals 15 residues. The germline CDR1 and CDR2 sequences are SGHRS and YFSETQ. V lost 0 bases and J lost 2, with 9 bases in between. Here the CDR3 reads CASSLGGAGNQPQHF. For the CDR3, the DNA is TGCGCCAGCAGCTTGGGAGGGGCGGGCAATCAGCCCCAGCATTTT.

This chain joins TRBV3-1 (or the pseudogene TRBV3-2) and TRBJ1-5; D may be TRBD1 (5 bases). The germline V gene has CDR1 LGHDT and CDR2 YNNKEL (reference sequence). The CDR3 is 13 amino acids. V lost 5 bases to trimming and J lost 3 bases, with 8 bases between them. The CDR3 reads CASSVRVNQPQHF. For the CDR3, the DNA is TGTGCCAGCAGCGTCAGGGTCAATCAGCCCCAGCATTTT.

The chain joins TRBV20-1 to TRBJ1-2, with 8 bases that match TRBD1. The CDR3 spans 13 residues. The germline V gene has CDR1 DFQATT and CDR2 SNEGSKA (reference sequence). After removal of 3 bases from V and 7 bases from J, the junction contained 7 bases not matched to a gene. CDR3 DNA sequence: TGCAGTGCTAGTTGGGGACAGGCCCTTGGCTACACCTTC. Residues: CSASWGQALGYTF.

V is TRBV28 and J is TRBJ1-5; no firm D call. V dropped 10 bases and J dropped 2 bases, with 15 bases sitting between them. CDR1 MDHEN and CDR2 SYDVKM come from the germline V gene. CDR3 length: 14 amino acids. The DNA for the CDR3 is TGTGCCACCCTAAAGGGATGGGGCAATCAGCCCCAGCATTTT. Translated: CATLKGWGNQPQHF.